This T cell receptor beta chain is drawn from a study of post-analysis software for immune sequencing data. Study-level results: The study found TRBV5-6, TRBV5-1 and TRBV20-1 among four to six TRBV segments more frequent in patients than controls.

This clonotype was detected only a few times. Its specificity is unknown. Unique molecular identifiers were carried by the TCR beta cDNA libraries. Input populations of roughly 0.9 to 10 million T cells gave rise to about 480,000 cDNA molecules. TCRdb redid the calling of the PCR reads with MiXCR, one entry per CDR3 protein. The profile shows 820,000 or so distinct CDR3 sequences, roughly 50% of them singletons. Germline loops: CDR1 SGHTA, CDR2 FQGNSA. The CDR3 length is 11 residues. V was shortened by 0 bases and J by 14 bases, with 9 bases between the two germline ends. This TCR was recovered from a girl aged 10-17 years with multiple sclerosis. The chain combines TRBV7-2 with TRBJ2-3; D is perhaps TRBD1 or TRBD2 (5 bases each). Sequenced material: blood. This CDR3 is CASSLAGERYF. CDR3 DNA: TGTGCCAGCAGCTTAGCGGGGGAGCGGTATTTT.